These 8 T cell receptor beta chains were sequenced from one sample in a study of early T cells in non-severe SARS-CoV-2 infection. TCRdb reprocessed the 5' RACE reads with MiXCR, giving one entry per CDR3 protein. The sample lists 80,000 to 100,000 distinct CDR3 sequences, roughly 15% occurring once. The specimen was whole blood. The receptors stem from an adult who was a healthcare worker with PCR-confirmed SARS-CoV-2 infection or an uninfected control (not recorded which).

This clonotype was picked up a small number of times. V gene TRBV20-1 combines with J gene TRBJ2-3, with D perhaps matching TRBD2 (7 bases). V was shortened by 5 bases and J by 6 bases, with 33 bases between the two germline ends. Germline assignment: CDR1 DFQATT and CDR2 SNEGSKA (reference sequence). The CDR3 has 19 amino acids. The CDR3 is CSAQLRGYSQGGARDTQYF. In DNA form, the CDR3 reads TGCAGTGCTCAACTAAGAGGGTACTCCCAAGGGGGGGCACGGGATACGCAGTATTTT.

This clonotype was detected ten times or more. CDR3 sequence (DNA): TGTGCCAGCATCAGGGGGAGGGAGGAGGTGGCCCTCCACTTT. It specifies CASIRGREEVALHF. This chain joins TRBV7-2 and TRBJ1-6, with 7 bases lining up with TRBD1. Unmatched junction bases numbered 14, after V lost 7 bases and J lost 14 bases. The germline gives CDR1 SGHTA, CDR2 FQGNSA. This CDR3 has 14 amino acids. Based on the CDR3 plus reference TRBV7-2 and TRBJ1-6, the full variable domain is GAGVSQSPSNKVTEKGKDVELRCDPISGHTALYWYRQSLGQGLEFLIYFQGNSAPDKSGLPSDRFSAERTGGSVSTLTIQRTQQEDSAVYLCASIRGREEVALHFGNGTRLTVT.

This clonotype was seen ten or more times. The V call is TRBV6-1, the J call TRBJ2-5, with 9 bases that match TRBD1. Germline V gives CDR1 MNHNS, CDR2 SASEGT. Unmatched junction bases numbered 4, after V lost 6 bases and J lost 5 bases. The CDR3 sequence is 13 residues long. The CDR3 loop reads CASRTGGLETQYF. The CDR3 coding sequence is TGTGCCAGCAGGACAGGGGGGCTGGAGACCCAGTACTTC.

This clonotype appeared a few times. The V gene is TRBV28, the J gene TRBJ1-1; D uncertain. The CDR3 has 14 amino acids. The V gene lost 9 bases and the J gene lost 4 bases, with 18 bases spanning the gap. Per the germline V gene, CDR1 is MDHEN and CDR2 is SYDVKM. CDR3 sequence reads: CASLTPGVGTEAFF. CDR3 DNA sequence: TGTGCCAGTTTGACCCCTGGGGTGGGCACTGAAGCTTTCTTT.

This clonotype has a handful of counts. V gene TRBV29-1 combines with J gene TRBJ2-1; D possibly corresponds to TRBD2 (6 bases). In germline, CDR1 is SQVTM, CDR2 ANQGSEA. This CDR3 region has 13 residues. V was clipped by 3 bases and J by 9 bases, with 15 bases between them. CDR3 amino acids: CSVEMTSNGEQFF. DNA of the CDR3: TGCAGCGTTGAGATGACTAGTAACGGTGAGCAGTTCTTC.

The table lists this clonotype with a few counts. The V and J genes are TRBV20-1 and TRBJ1-1; 11 bases map to TRBD1. V gave up 6 bases and J gave up 3 bases; unmatched junction bases: 15. CDR3 length: 17 amino acids. Germline assignment: CDR1 DFQATT and CDR2 SNEGSKA (reference sequence). The DNA of the CDR3 is TGCAGTGCGTTTCAGCCGGGACAGGGGGGATTGGACACTGAAGCTTTCTTT. Its protein product is CSAFQPGQGGLDTEAFF.

V usage is TRBV7-3 and J usage is TRBJ1-5, with D possibly TRBD1 on 6 matching bases. CDR3 size: 16 residues. Germline V gene data show CDR1 as SGHTA and CDR2 as FQGTGA. V was pared by 2 bases and J by 5 bases, with 16 bases between. This chain's CDR3 is CASSLPGAERYQPQHF. CDR3 nucleotides: TGTGCCAGCAGCTTACCGGGGGCTGAGAGGTATCAGCCCCAGCATTTT.

This clonotype was found a few times. The chain employs TRBV6-1 and TRBJ2-7; TRBD1 matches at 8 bases. The germline gives CDR1 MNHNS, CDR2 SASEGT. The length of the CDR3 is 15 residues. J gave up 5 bases and V 5 bases, and 11 bases lay outside the gene matches. In DNA form, the CDR3 reads TGTGCCAGCAGTTCCCAGGACAGGGCTAGGCACGAGCAGTACTTC. It encodes CASSSQDRARHEQYF.